This is a list of T cell receptor beta chains from one sample in a study of graft-versus-host responses after intestinal transplantation. No antigen has been assigned to these receptors. This table comes from immunoSEQ multiplex PCR, and its TCRdb copy is limited to in-frame clones, with some not included. The table shows approximately 86,000 clones, with around 92% occurring only once. The sequenced sample was unstimulated CD8+ T cells sorted from spleen or lymph node cells, obtained before transplant. The source is a human donor who was the organ donor for an intestinal transplant. The CDR3 runs from the conserved cysteine through the conserved F or W. Some rows have no size entry. The others give once, few or many, or a class for an expanded clone.

TRBV7-3,NA,CASSPGQGTDTQYF
TRBV5-6,NA,CASSLQTGEHIQYF
TRBV6-1,NA,CASSEAVAVGYEQYF
TRBV4-3,NA,CASSQDSFTGELFF
TRBV9,NA,CASSHMNTEAFF
TRBV11-2,NA,CASREFAGTGFFLDTEAFF
TRBV6-5,NA,CASRAGQGGNQPQHF
TRBV7-2,NA,CASSFKRQETNYGYTF
TRBV15,NA,CATSRGFRGWPYGYTF
TRBV30,once,CACGASYEQYF
TRBV20-1,NA,CSARDPGAFF
TRBV5-5,NA,CASRPGEGGNQPQHF
TRBV7-9,NA,CAGTGGTNYGYTF
TRBV4-2,once,CASSRQGDRSGELFF
TRBV4-1,NA,CASSQAIPIKRGGNEQFF
TRBV9,NA,CASSEREHLLAGASYNEQFF
TRBV7-3,NA,CASSEYPGQSYEQYF
TRBV28,NA,CASSYSNTEAFF
TRBV9,NA,CASSAQGVSGNTIYF
TRBV14,NA,CASSQVNFETQYF
TRBV27,NA,CASSWGGGNNYGYTF
TRBV5-1,NA,CASSVTGGWNQPQHF
TRBV7-8,NA,CASSGGTGLMGDTQYF
TRBV5-1,NA,CASSRNYEQYF
TRBV29-1,NA,CSVMNGGGVSEFF
TRBV7-6,NA,CASSLIPRADLYGYTF
TRBV29-1,once,CSVGGGTNYGYTF
TRBV6-6,once,CASSWGPASSYEQYF
TRBV9,NA,CASSTPLAGGSSYNEQFF
TRBV7-9,NA,CASSLVSNTGDFKYGYTF
TRBV7-3,NA,CASSPGQDTEAFF
TRBV19,NA,CASSIISTGMNSPLHF
TRBV4-2,NA,CASSQRFRGFLAKNIQYF
TRBV9,NA,CASSVARAGGNEQFF
TRBV11-2,NA,CASSPGTGTVPHQPQHF
TRBV13,NA,CASSLRVRWHEQYF
TRBV7-9,few,CASGTTTGGSYGYTF
TRBV18,NA,CASSPPRLKHRPGQHYEQYF
TRBV5-6,NA,CASSLGSFAYEQYF
TRBV5-1,NA,CASSLSGAILSYEQYF
TRBV27,NA,CASRIRTSEPNEQFF
TRBV27,NA,CVSRVVGGRSYEQYF
TRBV10-3,NA,CAIRPRVASNYGYTF
TRBV4-1,NA,CASSVKAGGTEAFF
TRBV28,NA,CASSCTGTGTYNEQFF
TRBV19,NA,CASSYPGRRNTEAFF
TRBV7-9,NA,CASSFGSLVGEKLFF
TRBV27,NA,CASSGQNSWEQYF
TRBV19,NA,CASSLGGPDNEQFF
TRBV5-1,NA,CASSLEGQGIMNTEAFF
TRBV21-1,NA,CASSSQYEQYF
TRBV6-1,NA,CASMTYRPLHF
TRBV9,NA,CASSVGLANTGELFF
TRBV30,NA,CAWSVSGGAYNEQFF
TRBV5-1,NA,CASSLTGEAFF